These 24 T cell receptor beta chains share one sample of origin, sequenced in a study of spatial heterogeneity in lung cancer. In TCRdb, the 5' RACE reads were re-called with MiXCR into one record per CDR3 protein. The data show around 98,000 distinct CDR3 sequences, just under 20% seen once. This sample's time point: blood at routine non-recurrence follow-up after resection. Sequencing used PBMCs, obtained at follow-up. The receptors were gathered from a male donor with early-stage non-small cell lung cancer.

The sample holds many counts of this clonotype. The chain carries TRBV25-1 and TRBJ2-5; TRBD2 aligns across 8 bases. CDR1 is MGHDK and CDR2 is SYGVNS in the germline V gene. The CDR3 contains 17 residues. The ends lost 3 bases at V and 0 bases at J; junction bases unmatched: 9. The CDR3 DNA reads as TGTGCCAGCAGTGATCTTTTTAGCGGGACGTACCAAGAGACCCAGTACTTC. It encodes CASSDLFSGTYQETQYF.

The rearrangement joins TRBV5-1 to TRBJ1-2, with 7 bases fitting TRBD1. The CDR3 loop spans 13 amino acids. The junction had 4 bases not matched to a gene; V was cut back by 0 bases and J by 8 bases. The germline gives CDR1 SGHRS, CDR2 YFSETQ. CDR3 bases: TGCGCCAGCAGCTTGGGAGGGGGCGACGGCTACACCTTC. Translating it yields CASSLGGGDGYTF. The whole variable domain, remainder taken from reference TRBV5-1 and TRBJ1-2, is KAGVTQTPRYLIKTRGQQVTLSCSPISGHRSVSWYQQTPGQGLQFLFEYFSETQRNKGNFPGRFSGRQFSNSRSEMNVSTLELGDSALYLCASSLGGGDGYTFGSGTRLTVV.

V gene TRBV7-6 combines with J gene TRBJ1-6, with TRBD1 as a possible D gene (6 bases). The germline V gene encodes CDR1 SGHVS and CDR2 FNYEAQ. Trimming stripped 4 bases from V and 8 bases from J, with 15 bases between. This CDR3 spans 15 amino acids. The CDR3: CASSSYGGTDSPLHF. The CDR3 region has the DNA TGTGCCAGCAGCTCATACGGGGGCACGGATTCACCCCTCCACTTT.

This rearrangement joins TRBV4-1 to TRBJ2-3, with D perhaps matching TRBD2 (6 bases). V was cut by 2 bases and J by 0 bases, with 24 bases left in between. CDR1 and CDR2 from the germline V gene are MGHRA and YSYEKL. The CDR3 totals 20 residues. The CDR3 DNA follows: TGCGCCAGCAGCCAATACATACTGAGAATCGGGGGACCTAGCACAGATACGCAGTATTTT. It specifies CASSQYILRIGGPSTDTQYF.

The chain couples TRBV3-1 to TRBJ2-2, with D perhaps given as TRBD1 or TRBD2 (7 bases each). The CDR3 has 16 residues. CDR1 LGHDT and CDR2 YNNKEL come from the germline V gene (reference sequence). With 3 bases removed from V and 5 bases from J, the gap between germline ends came to 16 bases. The CDR3: CASSQRTGGGTGELFF. CDR3 nucleotides: TGTGCCAGCAGCCAGCGGACAGGCGGGGGAACCGGGGAGCTGTTTTTT.

V is TRBV7-9 and J is TRBJ2-5, with TRBD1 as a possible D gene (7 bases). The CDR3 is made up of 14 amino acids. V shed 6 bases and J shed 2 bases, with 13 bases lying between them. From germline, CDR1 is SEHNR and CDR2 FQNEAQ (reference sequence). The DNA for the CDR3 is TGTGCCAGCAGAACACAGGGGAGGCAAGAGACCCAGTACTTC. Translated, it gives CASRTQGRQETQYF.

In its sample, this clonotype was seen a few times. The J gene is TRBJ2-2, the V gene TRBV5-4; D unresolved. The CDR3 is made up of 16 amino acids. Trimming removed 4 bases from V and 0 bases from J, with 13 bases in between. Germline CDR1 SGHNT, CDR2 YYREEE (reference sequence). The CDR3 spells CASSLLPVANTGELFF. As DNA, the CDR3 is TGTGCCAGCAGCCTCTTGCCGGTGGCGAACACCGGGGAGCTGTTTTTT.

This clonotype was picked up many times. The gene calls are TRBV7-9 and TRBJ2-3, with 16 bases that match TRBD2. This CDR3 has 18 amino acids. CDR1 is SEHNR and CDR2 is FQNEAQ in the germline V gene (reference sequence). V shed 6 bases, J shed 3 bases, and the junction held 9 bases outside the gene matches. DNA for the CDR3: TGTGCCAGCAGTGCGGGACTAGCGGGGGGGCTCGGGACAGATACGCAGTATTTT. Encoded protein: CASSAGLAGGLGTDTQYF. The full variable domain, its missing parts supplied by reference TRBV7-9 and TRBJ2-3, is DTGVSQNPRHKITKRGQNVTFRCDPISEHNRLYWYRQTLGQGPEFLTYFQNEAQLEKSRLLSDRFSAERPKGSFSTLEIQRTEQGDSAMYLCASSAGLAGGLGTDTQYFGPGTRLTVL.

This clonotype was recorded a few times. The genes are TRBV20-1 and TRBJ1-2, with TRBD1 as a possible D gene (5 bases). The CDR3 is 15 amino acids. Trimming removed 0 bases at V and 0 bases at J, with 11 bases between. Germline V gene sequence: CDR1 DFQATT, CDR2 SNEGSKA (reference sequence). CDR3 amino acids: CSARDGQGSNYGYTF. CDR3 DNA: TGCAGTGCTAGAGATGGTCAGGGTTCTAACTATGGCTACACCTTC.

The table lists this clonotype with a few counts. This chain connects TRBV10-3 to TRBJ1-1; D uncertain. The CDR3 extends over 14 amino acids. From germline, CDR1 is ENHRY and CDR2 SYGVKD. Deletions cut 4 bases from V and 1 base from J, with 10 bases between. CDR3 protein: CAISVEGENTEAFF. As DNA, the CDR3 is TGTGCCATCAGTGTTGAGGGTGAGAACACTGAAGCTTTCTTT.

The chain uses TRBV12-3 or TRBV12-4 and TRBJ1-2; D is unresolved. The V and J ends lost 7 bases and 8 bases respectively, with 20 bases between them. There are 14 residues in the CDR3. The DNA of the CDR3 is TGTGCCAGCACCCTTACGGGAGGTTTTTACGGCTACACCTTC. Translation: CASTLTGGFYGYTF.

This sequence joins TRBV20-1 and TRBJ2-3; the D is unclear. Germline V gene data show CDR1 as DFQATT and CDR2 as SNEGSKA (reference sequence). Trimming removed 1 base from V and 5 bases from J, with 19 bases in between. The CDR3 is 16 residues long. CDR3 amino acids: CSARGPQRLSGDTQYF. CDR3 bases: TGCAGTGCTAGAGGCCCCCAGAGGCTTTCGGGAGATACGCAGTATTTT.

The CDR3 sequence: CASSSGDYGYTF. The CDR3, as DNA: TGTGCCAGCAGTTCCGGGGACTATGGCTACACCTTC. V usage is TRBV6-5 and J usage is TRBJ1-2; D is uncertain. In germline, CDR1 is MNHEY, CDR2 SVGAGI. V lost 4 bases and J 3 bases, leaving 6 bases between the germline ends. The CDR3 loop spans 12 amino acids.

For the CDR3, the DNA is TGCAGTGCTAGAGATCGAGGAGGCTCCTACAATGAGCAGTTCTTC. It codes for CSARDRGGSYNEQFF. The rearrangement uses TRBV20-1 and TRBJ2-1; D perhaps matches TRBD2 (5 bases). The CDR3 totals 15 residues. Germline assignment: CDR1 DFQATT and CDR2 SNEGSKA (reference sequence). Trimming cost V 0 bases and J 0 bases, with 9 bases left between them.

This clonotype was counted many times. The chain's CDR3 is CASSTGGTEAFF. CDR3 DNA: TGTGCCAGCAGCACAGGGGGCACTGAAGCTTTCTTT. This chain joins TRBV7-9 and TRBJ1-1; TRBD1 matches at 8 bases. Germline loops: CDR1 SEHNR, CDR2 FQNEAQ (reference sequence). The CDR3 is made up of 12 amino acids. V was pared by 5 bases and J by 4 bases, with 0 bases of the junction left unmatched.

The table lists this clonotype with a few counts. The chain uses TRBV6-6 and TRBJ2-1; D gene ambiguous. The V end was cut by 0 bases, the J end by 8 bases, with 23 bases between. The V gene's germline CDR1 is MNHNY and CDR2 SVGAGI (reference sequence). This CDR3 contains 18 residues. CDR3 loop: CASSYSEDSNFGVYEQFF. CDR3 coding DNA: TGTGCCAGCAGTTACTCGGAAGATTCTAATTTTGGAGTGTATGAGCAGTTCTTC.

This chain joins TRBV15 and TRBJ1-5, with 7 bases lining up with TRBD1. With V trimmed by 3 bases and J by 4 bases, 6 bases remained unmatched. This CDR3 has 15 residues. In germline, CDR1 is LNHNV, CDR2 YYDKDF (reference sequence). The CDR3 protein is CATSRVKGQNQPQHF. Written as DNA, the CDR3 is TGTGCCACCAGCAGGGTAAAGGGACAGAATCAGCCCCAGCATTTT.

This clonotype was counted a few times. The chain carries TRBV12-3 or TRBV12-4 and TRBJ2-5; TRBD2 agrees at 7 bases. The length of the CDR3 is 14 residues. V dropped 6 bases and J dropped 4; count of bases not matched to a gene: 8. This CDR3 reads CASSKNGGGETQYF. In DNA form, the CDR3 reads TGTGCCAGCAGCAAAAATGGGGGGGGAGAGACCCAGTACTTC.

The chain couples TRBV27 to TRBJ2-7; D perhaps matches TRBD1 (6 bases). CDR3 size: 13 residues. Per germline, CDR1 MNHEY and CDR2 SMNVEV (reference sequence). Deletions cut 5 bases from V and 1 base from J, with 9 bases between. This CDR3 reads CASSPTGSYEQYV. The CDR3, as DNA: TGTGCCAGCAGTCCAACAGGGTCCTACGAGCAGTACGTC.

The chain recombines TRBV20-1 with TRBJ1-4; the D gene is possibly TRBD1 (6 bases). The germline V gene has CDR1 DFQATT and CDR2 SNEGSKA (reference sequence). Between the trimmed V and J ends, which lost 1 base and 8 bases, there was a span of 14 bases. The CDR3 is 14 amino acids. CDR3 bases: TGCAGTGCTAGAGTGCGGGGGGCTGGAGAAAAACTGTTTTTT. Amino acid sequence: CSARVRGAGEKLFF.

The chain couples TRBV2 to TRBJ2-5; D is possibly TRBD2 (6 bases). The CDR3 contains 14 residues. Germline-derived CDR1 and CDR2 are SNHLY and FYNNEI. Deletions cut 7 bases from V and 5 bases from J, with 17 bases between. The CDR3 here is CASTASLAPETQYF. The CDR3 nucleotides read TGTGCCAGCACCGCCTCACTAGCCCCCGAGACCCAGTACTTC.

The chain is built from TRBV5-1 and TRBJ2-5, with TRBD1 identical over 8 bases. The V segment lost 4 bases and the J segment 5 bases; nucleotides outside the gene matches: 13. The germline V gene encodes CDR1 SGHRS and CDR2 YFSETQ. The CDR3 totals 16 residues. Written as DNA, the CDR3 is TGCGCCAGCAGCCCCCGGACAGGGTCTCGTGAGGAGACCCAGTACTTC. This encodes CASSPRTGSREETQYF.

The table lists this clonotype with a count of one. V gene TRBV5-1 combines with J gene TRBJ1-6; 7 bases fit TRBD1. Trimming cost V 1 base and J 5 bases; bases outside gene matches: 3. This CDR3 contains 15 residues. CDR1 SGHRS and CDR2 YFSETQ come from the germline V gene. The CDR3 DNA is TGCGCCAGCAGCTTGCCTGGGACAGATAATTCACCCCTCCACTTT. Protein sequence: CASSLPGTDNSPLHF.

The genes are TRBV27 and TRBJ1-5; the D gene is possibly TRBD1 (5 bases). The CDR3 extends over 14 amino acids. V shed 9 bases and J shed 7 bases, with 19 bases lying between them. Germline V lookup: CDR1 MNHEY, CDR2 SMNVEV (reference sequence). The CDR3 sequence: CARAGCGHEQPQHF. For the CDR3, the DNA is TGTGCCAGGGCAGGGTGTGGCCATGAACAGCCCCAGCATTTT.